This TCR beta chain emerged from a study of blood T cell repertoires in COVID-19. Whole-study context: From the United States, Italy and Spain came samples of acute and convalescent COVID-19. Nucleic acid was either cDNA or gDNA, and it came from T cells, B-cell-depleted T cells, or PBMCs.

Germline values: CDR1 LNHDA, CDR2 SQIVND (reference sequence). V dropped 6 bases and J dropped 5; count of bases not matched to a gene: 7. The CDR3 spans 13 residues. Original handling: Reference gene primer amplification yielded estimated nucleated cell counts. Sequenced by immunoSEQ multiplex PCR; TCRdb stores in-frame clones only, minus some. That table is the source of V, J and clone size, and D and trimming were worked out from the DNA. The repertoire consists of 200,000 to 250,000 clones, with approximately 86% occurring once and the leading ten covering roughly 4.9%. Cohorts were determined from participant-reported clinical history.

The chain joins TRBV19 to TRBJ2-7, with 7 nucleotides matching TRBD1. The sequence was collected from a woman younger than 45 who had been exposed to COVID-19. Sequenced input: PBMCs or T cells enriched from blood (not recorded which). DNA of the CDR3: TGTGCCAGTAGGAAAGGGACAGAGCACGAGCAGTACTTC. Translation gives CASRKGTEHEQYF.